One and the same sample provided the 14 T cell receptor beta chains below, sequenced in a study of cytomegalovirus exposure and HLA in healthy donors. Primers: 60 Vbeta forward and 13 Jbeta reverse. The protocol was immunoSEQ multiplex PCR, while the TCRdb copy is restricted to in-frame clones and leaves out a portion. This listing includes about 160,000 clones. The source material was PBMCs. Receptors originate from a woman in her fifties or sixties in good health and CMV-seronegative.

The chain joins TRBV10-3 to TRBJ2-5; D possibly corresponds to TRBD2 (5 bases). V lost 0 bases and J 1 base, leaving 9 bases between the germline ends. The germline gives CDR1 ENHRY, CDR2 SYGVKD. This CDR3 contains 15 residues. CDR3 residues: CAISESRTVQETQYF. The CDR3 region has the DNA TGTGCCATCAGTGAGTCCAGGACTGTCCAAGAGACCCAGTACTTC.

The chain recombines TRBV11-2 with TRBJ2-7, with 8 bases aligning to TRBD1. After removal of 1 base from V and 3 bases from J, the junction contained 5 bases not matched to a gene. CDR1 is SGHAT and CDR2 is FQNNGV in the germline V gene. The CDR3 spans 15 residues. CDR3 residues: CASSLGPQGDYEQYF. The CDR3 DNA sequence: TGTGCCAGCAGCTTAGGCCCACAGGGGGACTACGAGCAGTACTTC.

This chain connects TRBV4-2 to TRBJ1-6; D possibly corresponds to TRBD1 (6 bases). The V gene lost 4 bases and the J gene lost 14 bases, with 24 bases spanning the gap. This CDR3 contains 16 residues. From germline, CDR1 is LGHNA and CDR2 YNFKEQ. The CDR3 loop reads CASSRDSGTSVKSLHF. The CDR3 coding sequence is TGTGCCAGCAGCCGAGACTCCGGGACATCAGTAAAGTCCCTCCACTTT.

The rearrangement joins TRBV28 to TRBJ1-5; TRBD1 matches 8 bases. The CDR3 sequence is 18 residues long. Germline V CDR1 and CDR2: MDHEN, SYDVKM. After removal of 5 bases from V and 0 bases from J, the junction contained 12 bases not matched to a gene. CDR3 nucleotide sequence: TGTGCCAGCAGTCCCACCGGGACAGGAACTTATAGCAATCAGCCCCAGCATTTT. Protein: CASSPTGTGTYSNQPQHF.

The rearrangement uses TRBV7-8 and TRBJ1-5, with a weak D call TRBD1 (6 bases). V was trimmed by 7 bases and J by 0 bases, leaving 13 bases between them. The germline CDR1 and CDR2 sequences are SGHVS and FQNEAQ. The CDR3 runs 15 residues. CDR3: CASTRGVGSNQPQHF. The CDR3 DNA reads as TGTGCCAGCACCAGGGGTGTCGGTAGCAATCAGCCCCAGCATTTT.

This chain joins TRBV5-4 and TRBJ2-1, with 12 bases matching TRBD2. Unmatched junction bases numbered 6, after V lost 1 base and J lost 4 bases. The CDR3 length is 17 residues. Germline CDR1 and CDR2: SGHNT and YYREEE (reference sequence). CDR3 coding DNA: TGTGCCAGCAGCTTGAGAGTAGGGACTAGCGGGTACAATGAGCAGTTCTTC. This encodes CASSLRVGTSGYNEQFF.

The chain joins TRBV27 to TRBJ2-7; D may be TRBD1 (5 bases). Between the trimmed V and J ends, which lost 4 bases and 2 bases, there was a span of 15 bases. The germline gives CDR1 MNHEY, CDR2 SMNVEV (reference sequence). This CDR3 comprises 15 residues. CDR3 protein: CASSWGSTDTYEQYF. CDR3 bases: TGTGCCAGCAGTTGGGGATCGACAGATACCTACGAGCAGTACTTC.

The chain has TRBV6-6 and TRBJ2-5; D possibly corresponds to TRBD1 (5 bases). The CDR3 runs 14 residues. Between the trimmed V and J ends, which lost 6 bases and 4 bases, there was a span of 15 bases. Germline assignment: CDR1 MNHNY and CDR2 SVGAGI (reference sequence). The chain's CDR3 is CASSSTRGPETQYF. DNA of the CDR3: TGTGCCAGCAGCTCTACAAGGGGTCCAGAGACCCAGTACTTC.

V is TRBV5-1 and J is TRBJ1-2; 8 nucleotides line up with TRBD1. Germline V lookup: CDR1 SGHRS, CDR2 YFSETQ. CDR3 size: 16 residues. Trimming removed 4 bases from V and 1 base from J; junction bases left unmatched: 9. DNA for the CDR3: TGCGCCAGCAGCCCCTCGGACAGGGCGGTTAACTATGGCTACACCTTC. Protein: CASSPSDRAVNYGYTF.

V is TRBV2 and J is TRBJ1-1, with 8 bases matching TRBD1. V was pared by 8 bases and J by 6 bases, with 8 bases of the junction left unmatched. The germline gives CDR1 SNHLY, CDR2 FYNNEI. This CDR3 has 13 amino acids. The CDR3 sequence: CASQYDRGAEAFF. CDR3 DNA: TGTGCCAGCCAATACGACAGGGGCGCTGAAGCTTTCTTT.

The V call is TRBV19, the J call TRBJ1-2; D is perhaps TRBD1 (6 bases). Germline V gene data show CDR1 as LNHDA and CDR2 as SQIVND (reference sequence). With 4 bases removed from V and 7 bases from J, the gap between germline ends came to 22 bases. The CDR3 length is 16 residues. The chain's CDR3 is CASSTPGGQKIGGYTF. The CDR3 nucleotides read TGTGCCAGTAGTACCCCGGGGGGACAAAAAATCGGTGGCTACACCTTC.

The chain uses TRBV5-4 and TRBJ2-7; D remains ambiguous. The CDR3 sequence is 12 residues long. CDR1 SGHNT and CDR2 YYREEE come from the germline V gene (reference sequence). V lost 1 base, J lost 2 bases, and 4 bases lay in between. The CDR3 DNA is TGTGCCAGCAGCTTGTCTCCCTACGAGCAGTACTTC. Encoded protein: CASSLSPYEQYF. The full variable domain, in which reference TRBV5-4 and TRBJ2-7 provide the parts outside the CDR3, is ETGVTQSPTHLIKTRGQQVTLRCSSQSGHNTVSWYQQALGQGPQFIFQYYREEENGRGNFPPRFSGLQFPNYSSELNVNALELDDSALYLCASSLSPYEQYFGPGTRLTVT.

The rearrangement uses TRBV6-5 and TRBJ2-2; no reliable D call. Trimming took off 2 bases at V and 6 bases at J, with 13 bases between the two ends. The CDR3 extends over 15 amino acids. CDR1 MNHEY and CDR2 SVGAGI come from the germline V gene. The CDR3 is CASSYRLSRPGELFF. CDR3 DNA: TGTGCCAGCAGTTACCGTCTTTCGCGCCCCGGGGAGCTGTTTTTT.

CDR3: CASRGQGGISSYTF. CDR3 DNA: TGTGCCAGCCGGGGACAGGGAGGCATTAGTAGCTACACCTTC. J is TRBJ1-2 and V is TRBV6-1; 9 bases agree with TRBD1. V was clipped by 8 bases and J by 9 bases; unmatched bases: 13. This CDR3 has 14 amino acids. From germline, CDR1 is MNHNS and CDR2 SASEGT.